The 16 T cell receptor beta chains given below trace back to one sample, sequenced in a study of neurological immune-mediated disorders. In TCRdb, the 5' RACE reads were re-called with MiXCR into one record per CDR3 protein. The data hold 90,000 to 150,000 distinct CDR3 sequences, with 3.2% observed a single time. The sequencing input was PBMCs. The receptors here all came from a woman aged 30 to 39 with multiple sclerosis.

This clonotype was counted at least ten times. Written as DNA, the CDR3 is TGCGCCAGCAGCAAAGGGACAGGGGCCATCGCTGAAGCTTTCTTT. It is translated as CASSKGTGAIAEAFF. This chain connects TRBV5-1 to TRBJ1-1, with 10 bases lining up with TRBD1. Germline CDR1 and CDR2: SGHRS and YFSETQ. J was trimmed by 6 bases and V by 4 bases; bases with no gene match: 9. CDR3 length: 15 amino acids.

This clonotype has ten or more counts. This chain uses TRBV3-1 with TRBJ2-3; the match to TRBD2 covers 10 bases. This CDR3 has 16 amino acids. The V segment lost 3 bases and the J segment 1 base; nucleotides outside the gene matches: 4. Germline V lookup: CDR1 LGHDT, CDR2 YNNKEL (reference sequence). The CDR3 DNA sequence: TGTGCCAGCAGCCACACTAGCGGGGTAGGCACAGATACGCAGTATTTT. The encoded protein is CASSHTSGVGTDTQYF.

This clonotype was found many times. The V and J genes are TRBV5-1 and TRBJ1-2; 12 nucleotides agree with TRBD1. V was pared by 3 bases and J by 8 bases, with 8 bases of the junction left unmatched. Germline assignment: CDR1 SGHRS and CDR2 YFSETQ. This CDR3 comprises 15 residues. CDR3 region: CASSWPGQGAIGYTF. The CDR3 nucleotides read TGCGCCAGCAGCTGGCCGGGACAGGGGGCTATAGGCTACACCTTC.

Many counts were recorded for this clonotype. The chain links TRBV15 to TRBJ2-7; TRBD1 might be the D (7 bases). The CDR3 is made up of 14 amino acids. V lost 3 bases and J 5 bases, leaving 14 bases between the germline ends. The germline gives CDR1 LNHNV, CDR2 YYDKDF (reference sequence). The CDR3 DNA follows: TGTGCCACCAGCAGGCGGACAGGCGGGAACGAGCAGTACTTC. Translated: CATSRRTGGNEQYF.

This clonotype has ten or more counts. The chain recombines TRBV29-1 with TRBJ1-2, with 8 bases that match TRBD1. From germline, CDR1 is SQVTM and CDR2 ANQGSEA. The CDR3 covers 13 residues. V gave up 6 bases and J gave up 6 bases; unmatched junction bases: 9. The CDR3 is CSVLMTGVNGYTF. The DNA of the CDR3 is TGCAGCGTCCTGATGACAGGGGTAAATGGCTACACCTTC.

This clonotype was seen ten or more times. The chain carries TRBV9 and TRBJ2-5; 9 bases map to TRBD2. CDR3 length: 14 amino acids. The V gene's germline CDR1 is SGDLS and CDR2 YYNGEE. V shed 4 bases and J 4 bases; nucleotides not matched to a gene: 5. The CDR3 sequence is CASSPGTSLETQYF. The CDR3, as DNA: TGTGCCAGCAGCCCTGGGACTAGCCTAGAGACCCAGTACTTC.

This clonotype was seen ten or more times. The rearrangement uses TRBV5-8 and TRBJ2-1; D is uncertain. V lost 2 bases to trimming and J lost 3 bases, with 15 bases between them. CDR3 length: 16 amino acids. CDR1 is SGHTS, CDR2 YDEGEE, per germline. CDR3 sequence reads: CASSLDTGPYYNEQFF. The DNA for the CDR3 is TGTGCCAGCAGCTTAGATACCGGGCCCTACTACAATGAGCAGTTCTTC. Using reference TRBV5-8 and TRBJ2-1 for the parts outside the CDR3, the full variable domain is EAGVTQSPTHLIKTRGQQATLRCSPISGHTSVYWYQQALGLGLQFLLWYDEGEERNRGNFPPRFSGRQFPNYSSELNVNALELEDSALYLCASSLDTGPYYNEQFFGPGTRLTVL.

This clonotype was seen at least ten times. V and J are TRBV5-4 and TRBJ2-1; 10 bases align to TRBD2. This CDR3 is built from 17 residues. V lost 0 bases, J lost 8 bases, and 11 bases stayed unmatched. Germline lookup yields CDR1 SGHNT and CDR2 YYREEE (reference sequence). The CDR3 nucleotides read TGTGCCAGCAGCTTGGCCAGCGGGAGGGCCTTAGGCGATGAGCAGTTCTTC. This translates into CASSLASGRALGDEQFF.

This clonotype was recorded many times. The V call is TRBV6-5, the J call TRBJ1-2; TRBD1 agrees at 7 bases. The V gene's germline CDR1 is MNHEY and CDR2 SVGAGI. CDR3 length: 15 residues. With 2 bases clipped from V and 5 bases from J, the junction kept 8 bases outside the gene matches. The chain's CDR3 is CASSYLTGRTYGYTF. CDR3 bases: TGTGCCAGCAGTTACCTGACAGGGAGAACGTATGGCTACACCTTC.

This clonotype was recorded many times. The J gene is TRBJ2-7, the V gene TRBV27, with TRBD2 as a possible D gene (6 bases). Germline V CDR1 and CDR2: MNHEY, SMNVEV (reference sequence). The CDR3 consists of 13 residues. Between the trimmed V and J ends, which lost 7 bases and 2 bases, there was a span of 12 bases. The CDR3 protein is CASTGRETYEQYF. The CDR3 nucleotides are TGTGCCAGCACCGGGAGAGAAACCTACGAGCAGTACTTC.

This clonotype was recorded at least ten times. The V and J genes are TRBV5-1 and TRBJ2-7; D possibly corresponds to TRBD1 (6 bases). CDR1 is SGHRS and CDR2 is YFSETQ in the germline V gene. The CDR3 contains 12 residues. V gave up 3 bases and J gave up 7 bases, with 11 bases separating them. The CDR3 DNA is TGCGCCAGCAGCTCACAGGGTGGGGAGCAGTACTTC. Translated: CASSSQGGEQYF.

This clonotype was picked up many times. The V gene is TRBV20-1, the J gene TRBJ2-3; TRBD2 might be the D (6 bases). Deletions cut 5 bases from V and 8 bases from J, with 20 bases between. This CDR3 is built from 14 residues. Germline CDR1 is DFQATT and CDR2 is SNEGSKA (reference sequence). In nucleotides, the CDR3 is TGCAGTGCTTCAGCCGGGCCCCGGAGGGGTACGCAGTATTTT. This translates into CSASAGPRRGTQYF.

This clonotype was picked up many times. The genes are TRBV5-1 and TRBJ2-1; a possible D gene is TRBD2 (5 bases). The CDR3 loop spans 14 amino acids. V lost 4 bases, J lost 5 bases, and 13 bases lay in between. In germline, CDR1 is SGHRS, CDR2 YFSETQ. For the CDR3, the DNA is TGCGCCAGCAGCATCTTGGAGGTACACAATGAGCAGTTCTTC. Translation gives CASSILEVHNEQFF.

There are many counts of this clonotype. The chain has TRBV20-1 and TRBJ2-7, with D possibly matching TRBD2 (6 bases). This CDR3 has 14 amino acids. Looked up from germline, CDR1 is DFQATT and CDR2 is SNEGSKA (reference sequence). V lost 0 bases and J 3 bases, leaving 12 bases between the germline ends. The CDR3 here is CSARDESSVYEQYF. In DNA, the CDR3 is TGCAGTGCTAGAGATGAGTCTAGCGTCTACGAGCAGTACTTC.

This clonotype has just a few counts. The DNA of the CDR3 is TGCAGCGTCACAGGCCCCGATGGCTACACCTTC. Encoded protein: CSVTGPDGYTF. V and J are TRBV29-1 and TRBJ1-2, with a possible D match to TRBD1 (5 bases). CDR1 and CDR2 (germline): SQVTM, ANQGSEA. The CDR3 length is 11 residues. V lost 6 bases and J 6 bases, leaving 11 bases between the germline ends. Combining the CDR3 with reference TRBV29-1 and TRBJ1-2 gives the whole variable domain SAVISQKPSRDICQRGTSLTIQCQVDSQVTMMFWYRQQPGQSLTLIATANQGSEATYESGFVIDKFPISRPNLTFSTLTVSNMSPEDSSIYLCSVTGPDGYTFGSGTRLTVV.

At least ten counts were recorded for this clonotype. The CDR3 nucleotides are TGCGCCAGCAGCCCACGGGAGAACTATGGCTACACCTTC. Translated: CASSPRENYGYTF. The rearrangement joins TRBV5-1 to TRBJ1-2; D gene uncertain. In germline, CDR1 is SGHRS, CDR2 YFSETQ. There are 13 residues in the CDR3. Trimming removed 4 bases at V and 2 bases at J, with 9 bases between.